The T cell receptor (beta chain) described here comes from a study of T cells in Graves' hyperthyroidism and ophthalmopathy. CDR3 size: 13 residues. Germline-derived CDR1 and CDR2 are LNHNV and YYDKDF (reference sequence). V was cut by 7 bases and J by 7 bases, with 17 bases left in between. Researchers took RNA transcripts and amplified the TCR beta CDR3 regions from them. The TCR CDR3 first-round RT-PCR relied on the HTBI primer set. One entry per CDR3 protein results from TCRdb running MiXCR on the multiplex PCR reads. The top ten hold about 40% of the sample, which has a few hundred thousand distinct CDR3 sequences, roughly 45% seen once. This clonotype was detected only a few times.

The receptor was derived from an adult woman with Graves' disease, either hyperthyroidism or ophthalmopathy (not recorded which). This chain uses TRBV15 with TRBJ2-7, with D possibly being TRBD1 or TRBD2 (5 bases each). The sequenced material came from peripheral blood or thyroid tissue (not recorded which). CDR3 DNA sequence: TGTGCCACCACCCGAGCTGGGGGAAGGGAGCAGTACTTC. Encoded protein: CATTRAGGREQYF.